This T cell receptor beta chain is drawn from a study of shared clonotypes between healthy human individuals. Sequencing used immunoSEQ multiplex PCR; TCRdb keeps in-frame clones, though not all of them. The sample consists of some 2.3 million clones, about 92% of them appearing once. This clone appeared a single time. CDR1 SGHDT and CDR2 YYEEEE come from the germline V gene. Between the trimmed V and J ends, which lost 2 bases and 7 bases, there was a span of 15 bases. This CDR3 contains 14 residues. The rearrangement joins TRBV5-6 to TRBJ1-1; possibly TRBD1 for D (5 bases). Sequencing used naive CD4+ T cells from PBMCs. Subset reported: CD45RA+ positively selected. This TCR was sampled from a man younger than 35 in good health. Some clones in this sample may be carry-over from other donors' samples. CDR3 sequence reads: CASSFQSPGGEAFF. The CDR3 DNA reads TGTGCCAGCAGCTTTCAGTCGCCTGGGGGTGAAGCTTTCTTT.